This record looks at one T cell receptor (beta chain) sequence and its context. The data originate from a study of control samples from healthy donors and cancer patients. CDR1 and CDR2 (germline): KGHSH, LQKENI. The V and J ends lost 3 bases and 1 base respectively, with 14 bases between them. The CDR3 runs 16 residues. Libraries were prepared by immunoSEQ multiplex PCR; TCRdb keeps only in-frame clonotypes and omits some of them. The table lists 150,000 or so clones, 90% to 95% of them singletons. The chain has TRBV18 and TRBJ2-3; possible D gene TRBD1, 6 bases. The sequence was collected from a man aged 60-69 years with colorectal cancer. The specimen was PBMCs. The CDR3 is CASSPANRAGTDTQYF. CDR3 DNA: TGTGCCAGCTCACCCGCCAACAGGGCCGGCACAGATACGCAGTATTTT.